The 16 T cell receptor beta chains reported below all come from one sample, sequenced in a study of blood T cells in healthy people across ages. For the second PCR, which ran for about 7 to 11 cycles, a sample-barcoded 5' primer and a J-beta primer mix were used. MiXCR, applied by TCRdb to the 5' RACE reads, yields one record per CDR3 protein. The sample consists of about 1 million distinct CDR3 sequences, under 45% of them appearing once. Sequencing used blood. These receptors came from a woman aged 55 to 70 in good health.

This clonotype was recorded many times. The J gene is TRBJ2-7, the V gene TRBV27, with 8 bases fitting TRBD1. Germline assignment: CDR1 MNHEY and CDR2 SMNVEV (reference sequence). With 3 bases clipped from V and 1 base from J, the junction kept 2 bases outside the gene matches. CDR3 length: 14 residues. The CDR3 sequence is CASSLDRVSYEQYF. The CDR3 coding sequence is TGTGCCAGCAGTTTGGACAGGGTTTCCTACGAGCAGTACTTC.

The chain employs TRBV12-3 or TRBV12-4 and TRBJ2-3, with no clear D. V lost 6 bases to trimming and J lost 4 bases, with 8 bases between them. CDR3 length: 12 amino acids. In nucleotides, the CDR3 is TGTGCCAGCAGAGTTAGACCAGATACGCAGTATTTT. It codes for CASRVRPDTQYF.

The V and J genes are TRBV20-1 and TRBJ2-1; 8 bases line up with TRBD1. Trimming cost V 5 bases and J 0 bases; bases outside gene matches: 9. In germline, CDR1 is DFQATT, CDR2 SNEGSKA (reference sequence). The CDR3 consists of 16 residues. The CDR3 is CSALRRGTGSYNEQFF. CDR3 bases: TGCAGTGCTCTCCGTCGAGGGACAGGCTCCTACAATGAGCAGTTCTTC.

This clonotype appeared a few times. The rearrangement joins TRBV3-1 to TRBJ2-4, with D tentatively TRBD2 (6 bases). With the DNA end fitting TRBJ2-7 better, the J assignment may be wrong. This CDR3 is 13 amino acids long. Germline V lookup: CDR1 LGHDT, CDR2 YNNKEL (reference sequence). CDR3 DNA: TGTGCCAGCAGCCAGATACTAGCAGCCGAGCAGTACTTC. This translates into CASSQILAAEQYF.

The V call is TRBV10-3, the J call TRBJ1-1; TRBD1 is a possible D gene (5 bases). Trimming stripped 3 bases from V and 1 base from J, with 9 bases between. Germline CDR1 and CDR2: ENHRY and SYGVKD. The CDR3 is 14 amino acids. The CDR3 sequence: CAISDMQGNTEAFF. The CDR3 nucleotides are TGTGCCATCAGTGATATGCAGGGGAACACTGAAGCTTTCTTT.

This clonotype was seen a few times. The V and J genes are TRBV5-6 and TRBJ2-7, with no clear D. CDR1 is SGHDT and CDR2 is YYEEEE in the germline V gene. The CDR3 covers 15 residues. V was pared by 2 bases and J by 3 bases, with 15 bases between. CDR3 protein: CASSFVDPRLYEQYF. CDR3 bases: TGTGCCAGCAGCTTTGTGGACCCTCGTCTCTACGAGCAGTACTTC.

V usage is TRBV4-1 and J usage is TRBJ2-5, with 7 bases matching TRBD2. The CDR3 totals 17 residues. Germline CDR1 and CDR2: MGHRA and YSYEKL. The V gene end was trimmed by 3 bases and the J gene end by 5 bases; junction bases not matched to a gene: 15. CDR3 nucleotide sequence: TGCGCCAGCAGCCACCCACGGGAGCGGGACCACAGCGAGACCCAGTACTTC. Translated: CASSHPRERDHSETQYF.

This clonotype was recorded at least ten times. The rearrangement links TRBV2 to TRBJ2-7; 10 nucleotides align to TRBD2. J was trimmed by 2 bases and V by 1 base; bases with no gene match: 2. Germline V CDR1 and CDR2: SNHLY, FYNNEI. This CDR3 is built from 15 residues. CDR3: CASSEGLAGAYEQYF. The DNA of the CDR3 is TGTGCCAGCAGTGAAGGGCTAGCGGGAGCCTACGAGCAGTACTTC.

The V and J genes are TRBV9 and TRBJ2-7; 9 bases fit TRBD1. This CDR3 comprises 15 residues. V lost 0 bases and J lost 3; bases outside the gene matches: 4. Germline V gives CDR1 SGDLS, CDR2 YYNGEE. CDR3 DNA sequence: TGTGCCAGCAGCGTAGCTACGGGACAGGGCTACGAGCAGTACTTC. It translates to CASSVATGQGYEQYF.

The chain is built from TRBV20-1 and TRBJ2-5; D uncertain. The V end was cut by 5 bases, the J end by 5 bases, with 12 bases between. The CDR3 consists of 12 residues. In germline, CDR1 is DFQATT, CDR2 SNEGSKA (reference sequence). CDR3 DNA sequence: TGCAGTGCTCCTCGGCCCCGGGAGACCCAGTACTTC. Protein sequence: CSAPRPRETQYF.

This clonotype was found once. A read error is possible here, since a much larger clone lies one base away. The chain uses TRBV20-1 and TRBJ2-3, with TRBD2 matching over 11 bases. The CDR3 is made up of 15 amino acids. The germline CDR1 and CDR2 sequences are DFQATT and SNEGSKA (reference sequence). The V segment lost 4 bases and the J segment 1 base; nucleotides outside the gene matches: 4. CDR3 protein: CSAKGTSGRTDTQYF. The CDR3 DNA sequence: TGCAGTGCTAAAGGGACTAGCGGTCGCACAGATACGCAGTATTTT.

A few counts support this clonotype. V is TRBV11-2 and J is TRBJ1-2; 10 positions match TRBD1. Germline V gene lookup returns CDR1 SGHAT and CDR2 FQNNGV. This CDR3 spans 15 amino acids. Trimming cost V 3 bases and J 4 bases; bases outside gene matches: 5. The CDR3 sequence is CASSLVGQGIYGYTF. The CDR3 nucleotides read TGTGCCAGCAGCTTGGTGGGACAGGGGATCTATGGCTACACCTTC.

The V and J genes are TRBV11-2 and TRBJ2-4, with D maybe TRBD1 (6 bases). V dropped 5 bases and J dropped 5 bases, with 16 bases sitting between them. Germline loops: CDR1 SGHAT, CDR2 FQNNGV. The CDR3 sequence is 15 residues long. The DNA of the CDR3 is TGTGCCAGCAGCGAACAGGGTTTTAGGGAAAACATTCAGTACTTC. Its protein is CASSEQGFRENIQYF.

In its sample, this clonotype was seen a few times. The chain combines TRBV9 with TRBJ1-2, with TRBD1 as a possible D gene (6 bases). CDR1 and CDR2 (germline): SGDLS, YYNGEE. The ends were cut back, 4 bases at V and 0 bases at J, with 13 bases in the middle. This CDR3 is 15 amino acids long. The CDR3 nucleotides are TGTGCCAGCAGCTCCAACAGGGTCCCTAACTATGGCTACACCTTC. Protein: CASSSNRVPNYGYTF.

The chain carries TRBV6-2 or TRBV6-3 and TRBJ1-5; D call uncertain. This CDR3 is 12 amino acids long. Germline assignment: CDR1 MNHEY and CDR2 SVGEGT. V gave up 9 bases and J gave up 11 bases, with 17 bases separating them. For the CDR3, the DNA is TGTGCCAGTTCGAACCCGATTGCGGCCCAGCATTTT. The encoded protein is CASSNPIAAQHF.

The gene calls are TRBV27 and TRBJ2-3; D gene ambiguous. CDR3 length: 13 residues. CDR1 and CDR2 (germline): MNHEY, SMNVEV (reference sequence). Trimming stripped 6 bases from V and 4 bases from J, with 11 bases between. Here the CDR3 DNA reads TGTGCCAGCAGGTTGCTGGGTCCAGATACGCAGTATTTT. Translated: CASRLLGPDTQYF.